This T cell receptor (beta chain) derives from a study of blood T cell repertoires in COVID-19 (dated by TCRdb to 2020 to 2022). In terms of the full investigation: Samples covering the acute and convalescent phases of COVID-19 were provided by collaborators in the United States, Italy and Spain. The material from the prospective study consisted of cDNA or gDNA derived from T cells, B-cell-depleted T cells, or PBMCs. Deeply sampled blood TCRbeta repertoires from subjects exposed to, actively infected with, or recovered from COVID-19 were included in the dataset. The repertoires were released in a freely available public database intended as a resource for research on the immune response to SARS-CoV-2. The samples were drawn from two sources: the first 160 participants of the ongoing ImmuneRACE study, and fewer than 1,500 subjects contributed by 6 global collaborators. Sample metadata almost always included a de-identified subject ID, COVID-19 status, age in years and sex. Where available, HLA class I and class II types were obtained from metadata supplied by the sample provider rather than from assay-based typing.

V lost 8 bases and J lost 6 bases; the stretch between them is 14 bases long. Via the germline V gene, CDR1 is MDHEN and CDR2 SYDVKM. The CDR3 spans 13 residues, from the cysteine through the phenylalanine. The DNA shown is the 39-base CDR3, in frame from base 1. With regard to this clone: No cognate antigen has been identified for it. Base quality data are lacking; no much larger clone is found one base away.

TCRbeta CDR3 regions were amplified from genomic DNA using the immunoSEQ Assay, a bias-controlled multiplex PCR. As for the authors' bioinformatics: The number of nucleated cells in each sample was estimated by amplification of reference gene primers within the assay. To quantify the absolute abundance of each unique TCRbeta CDR3 rearrangement, sequence reads were collapsed and filtered. For each sample, productive Simpson clonality was calculated as the square root of Simpson's diversity index over productive rearrangements. Imported from immuneACCESS, the table was reduced by TCRdb to in-frame sequences with V and J called. These copies leave out some clones; in studies compared against another copy, an unresolved V gene accounts for under half, and the cause of the remainder is not known. V and J calls and clone size are as listed in that table; D and trimming were resolved from the DNA. For this sample the table gives about 290,000 clones, of which 70% to 90% were detected only once. The top ten constitute around 4.5% of the sample.

Study-wide findings and limitations: The amount of clinical and demographic metadata varied by source and participant and was provided uncurated.

Each collaborating institution followed its own protocols to collect whole blood in K2EDTA tubes. For TCRbeta analysis, collaborators shipped samples as frozen whole blood, isolated PBMCs, or DNA extracted from either of those sample types. The receptor was derived from a woman in her forties or fifties with active or convalescent COVID-19. Sequenced material: peripheral blood. Recombination connected TRBV28 to TRBJ1-3; no confident D gene assignment can be made. The CDR3 loop reads CASLGWETNTIYF. Read as DNA, the sequence is TGTGCCAGCCTGGGGTGGGAGACAAACACCATATATTTT.